This section outlines one TCR beta chain sequence together with its context. Its antigen remains unidentified. This sample was taken from a study of shared clonotypes between healthy human individuals. Notes on the study in general: Sampling was confined to blood; repertoires within tissues likely differ.

Measured with immunoSEQ multiplex PCR; TCRdb has only the in-frame clones, and not every one. The profile covers more than 2,000,000 clones, with 93% appearing a single time and about 0.39% taken by the ten largest. Germline V CDR1 and CDR2: KGHSH, LQKENI. This CDR3 spans 15 amino acids. V was clipped by 5 bases and J by 1 base, with 15 bases between them. Sample: naive CD4+ T cells from PBMCs. Regarding subset: CD45RA+ positively selected. J is TRBJ2-7 and V is TRBV18; D gene ambiguous. This receptor was identified in a man aged 18-30 years in good health. Some clones in this sample may be carry-over from other donors' samples. The CDR3 sequence: CASSRTITVSYEQYF. CDR3 DNA sequence: TGTGCCAGCTCAAGGACCATCACCGTTTCCTACGAGCAGTACTTC. Full variable domain (rest looked up from reference TRBV18 and TRBJ2-7): NAGVMQNPRHLVRRRGQEARLRCSPMKGHSHVYWYRQLPEEGLKFMVYLQKENIIDESGMPKERFSAEFPKEGPSILRIQQVVRGDSAAYFCASSRTITVSYEQYFGPGTRLTVT.